Given below is one TCR beta chain in context. What this receptor recognizes is not known. No base quality values were provided; no much bigger clone lies one nucleotide off. This specimen belongs to a study of siplizumab effects on memory and regulatory T cells (dated by TCRdb to the late 2010s). A note on the overall study: The study looked at the effect of siplizumab, an anti-CD2 antibody, on alloreactive T-cell subsets in allogeneic mixed lymphocyte reactions made from human PBMCs. The full study reports these points: Because sequences below about 10^-5 frequency were poorly captured, only a minor fraction of alloreactive clones could be mapped to unstimulated subsets. Of the alloreactive CD4+ clones that could be mapped, the Treg-derived share averaged roughly 69% with siplizumab compared with around 25% in control reactions. The suppressive function of proliferating Tregs from siplizumab cultures was not functionally confirmed. A naive or memory phenotype could not be assigned to roughly 75-95% of proliferating CD4+ or CD8+ clones. The cumulative frequency of alloreactive sequences that could be traced back to unstimulated CD4+ memory T cells was significantly reduced by siplizumab. Compared with memory T cells, unstimulated naive T cells appeared more diverse, and naive cells seemed to make a substantial contribution to the alloresponse.

V lost 5 bases and J lost 5 bases; the stretch between them is 15 bases long. CDR1 and CDR2 are drawn from the germline V gene: SGHTA, FQGNSA. The CDR3 runs 14 residues from the cysteine to the phenylalanine. Left in the record is the CDR3 DNA by itself, 42 bases read in frame from the first base. The method was the immunoSEQ multiplex PCR assay. About 10^5 TCR templates per sample were assayed by the deep sequencing platform. Genomic DNA extracted from sorted T cells was used for TCRbeta CDR3 sequencing. The paper's processing steps were these. Clonal analysis of TCRbeta CDR3 data was done in the R programming language. Alloreactive CD4+ and CD8+ clones were defined by comparing unstimulated samples with post-reaction CFSE-low samples. Regulatory or non-regulatory origin was assigned to alloreactive CD4+ clones by matching of sequences to sorted unstimulated Treg and non-Treg repertoires. TCRdb carries this immuneACCESS record with in-frame sequences only. Its versions omit some clonotypes, under half of them owing to an unresolved V gene in the studies checked, with the rest unexplained. The V and J calls and clone size come from that table; D and trimming were worked out from the DNA. This sample lists 110,000 or so clones; roughly 91% were detected once. The top ten hold less than 0.35% of the sample.

Sorted unstimulated T cells and proliferating T cells recovered from mixed lymphocyte reactions were subjected to TCRbeta CDR3 sequencing. Fresh whole blood from 9 to 10 HLA-typed healthy donors served as the source for isolating PBMCs. The origin of this receptor is a human donor in good health. Sequenced sample: CD4+ T cells sorted from blood. The sequence links TRBV7-2 to TRBJ1-1; the D segment could be TRBD1, given 5 matching bases. The CDR3 protein is CASSGLGGWTEAFF. The DNA is as follows: TGTGCCAGCAGCGGCCTGGGGGGATGGACTGAAGCTTTCTTT.